The source of this T cell receptor (beta chain) is a study of human T cells and chemical hapten exposure (dated by TCRdb to the early 2020s). Describing the broader study: For sensitization, 2% DPC in acetone was applied to a roughly 2 cm by roughly 2 cm area of upper inner arm skin. Libraries were pooled for sequencing, and variation in per-sample TCR yields was attributed mainly to small differences in library volumes within the pool. Throughout the approximately 25-week study period, patients were also given weekly therapeutic DPC doses on the scalp. For TCR sequencing, blood came from 25 to 35 alopecia patients at anywhere from one to four time points (pre-sensitization, 2, 6 and 24 weeks). This study followed changes in the peripheral blood TCR repertoire in vivo during primary and secondary sensitization of alopecia patients to the hapten diphenylcyclopropenone (DPC). Patient blood was sampled pre-sensitization (week 0) and at 2, 6 and about 24 weeks after DPC sensitization. Patch testing was performed on the upper back with Finn chambers containing 0.01% DPC, and the patch tests were scored after 6 days according to International Contact Dermatitis Research Group standards. The mostly female patient cohort included alopecia areata with under or over 50% scalp involvement, alopecia totalis and alopecia universalis.

The library was built by means of RACE. Sequencing relied on a NextSeq 500. Library preparation attached unique molecular identifiers to individual cDNA molecules for quantitative, reproducible TCR counting. Both TCR alpha and TCR beta chains were sequenced from each blood RNA sample. Turning to the authors' computational methods: The median number of TCRs per sample was around 100,000, ranging from roughly 20,000 to 700,000. V, J and CDR3 annotation of the TCR reads was carried out using the Decombinator software suite. For PS versus PT1 abundance plots, all samples were subsampled to the same number of TCRs (28,000). TCRs were defined as expanded if absent before sensitization and observed at least eight times at the 2-week time point. TCRdb reprocessing: public reads trimmed at Q25 with fastp, clones called with MiXCR, in-frame beta chains kept. Each CDR3 protein gets just one entry, which takes the most common genes and DNA from the rows behind it. None of the V and J calls come from the authors' own analysis; TCRdb made them. The sample profile shows about 120,000 distinct CDR3 sequences; roughly 13% of them were found once. The top ten clones comprise approximately 3% of the sample.

The sample's time point, from its label and the paper: pre-sensitization, week 0. The treatment or condition label, read with the paper, signifies: therapeutic diphenylcyclopropenone sensitization with weekly scalp DPC. Blood at each patch-test visit was drawn before the patch test was applied. Patients were considered eligible if aged 18 to 70, diagnosed with alopecia and deemed suitable for DPC therapy, and patients were excluded if pregnant. Total RNA was extracted from unfractionated whole blood collected in Tempus Blood RNA tubes. On this clonotype: What antigen it recognizes has not been identified. Base qualities were left out, and no much larger clone turns up one base away.

CDR1 GTSNPN and CDR2 SVGIG were looked up in the germline V gene (reference sequence). V is shortened by 7 bases, J by 9 bases, and the region joining them spans 19 bases. The CDR3 holds 13 amino acids from the cysteine to the phenylalanine. Only the CDR3 portion is preserved as DNA: 39 bases, with reading frame beginning at the first base. Overall study outcomes, separate from this receptor: After repeated subsampling, the strength of the expansion versus patch-test correlation and the threshold at which it became significant changed. Patch test score correlated positively with the number of PT1 expanded TCRs, reaching significance at thresholds 8, 16 and 32 but not at 4. Compared with pre-sensitization or healthy control sets, expanded TCRs formed significantly more large CDR3 similarity clusters, which is consistent with antigen-driven responses. DPC sensitization did not change how many TCRs were above 1 in 1000 frequency, and no evidence was found of alterations in global repertoire structure. Alopecia, a presumed autoimmune disease, was present in all patients, so the immune response of the patients might differ from that of healthy individuals.

The clonotype comes from a woman aged 18-29 years with alopecia areata. Some clones in this sample may be carry-over from other donors' samples. The receptor chain draws on TRBV30 and TRBJ2-1; D gene: possibly TRBD1, on 6 matching bases. Here the sequenced sample was whole blood, taken in connection with sensitization to the hapten diphenylcyclopropenone (DPC). The CDR3 is CAFQGQPSGEQFF. The nucleotide sequence reads TGTGCCTTCCAGGGACAACCGAGTGGTGAGCAGTTCTTC.